Shown below are 17 T cell receptor beta chains from a single sample sequenced in a study of T cell changes during pregnancy in multiple sclerosis. The data were produced by immunoSEQ multiplex PCR, yet TCRdb's version contains in-frame clones alone and is incomplete. This sample has approximately 63,000 clones, with 91% found just once. Sequences were derived from peripheral blood, sampled in the third trimester of pregnancy. These TCRs come from a female donor in good health, enrolled as a control in a pregnancy study.

The chain couples TRBV28 to TRBJ1-5; 10 nucleotides align to TRBD1. The V gene's germline CDR1 is MDHEN and CDR2 SYDVKM. V gave up 5 bases and J gave up 6 bases; unmatched junction bases: 10. This CDR3 spans 16 amino acids. The CDR3 region has the DNA TGTGCCAGCAGTCCCCAGACAGGGGGCGGCGGTCAGCCCCAGCATTTT. Protein product: CASSPQTGGGGQPQHF.

This sequence joins TRBV5-1 and TRBJ1-1; 7 positions match TRBD1. The CDR3 totals 18 residues. From germline, CDR1 is SGHRS and CDR2 YFSETQ. V shed 4 bases and J 1 base; nucleotides not matched to a gene: 16. The CDR3, as DNA: TGCGCCAGCAGCGGCGGCGGACAGGCTCGTAAGGGGAACACTGAAGCTTTCTTT. Translation: CASSGGGQARKGNTEAFF.

This chain connects TRBV9 to TRBJ2-2; a possible D gene is TRBD1 (6 bases). Germline assignment: CDR1 SGDLS and CDR2 YYNGEE. This CDR3 spans 14 amino acids. The V gene lost 7 bases and the J gene lost 3 bases, with 13 bases spanning the gap. In DNA, the CDR3 is TGTGCCAGCGCCGGGACATCCTACACCGGGGAGCTGTTTTTT. Protein sequence: CASAGTSYTGELFF.

This chain joins TRBV5-1 and TRBJ1-2, with TRBD1 identical over 7 bases. J gave up 7 bases and V 6 bases, and 9 bases lay outside the gene matches. CDR1 and CDR2 from the germline V gene are SGHRS and YFSETQ. The CDR3 is made up of 13 amino acids. This chain's CDR3 is CASKDRAEGGYTF. CDR3 nucleotide sequence: TGCGCCAGCAAAGACAGGGCAGAAGGTGGCTACACCTTC. Full variable domain (missing parts from reference TRBV5-1 and TRBJ1-2): KAGVTQTPRYLIKTRGQQVTLSCSPISGHRSVSWYQQTPGQGLQFLFEYFSETQRNKGNFPGRFSGRQFSNSRSEMNVSTLELGDSALYLCASKDRAEGGYTFGSGTRLTVV.

Remarks on this clone: A junction boundary mismatches the germline segment, possibly from a read error. CDR3 protein: CASSFGTEETQYF. CDR3 coding DNA: TGTGCTAGCAGCTTCGGGACAGAAGAGACCCAGTACTTC. This chain uses TRBV7-7 with TRBJ2-5, with 7 bases aligning to TRBD1. Germline lookup yields CDR1 SSHAT and CDR2 FNYEAQ (reference sequence). The CDR3 spans 13 residues.

This chain links TRBV2 with TRBJ2-6; 7 bases are a match to TRBD1. V dropped 9 bases and J dropped 0; count of bases not matched to a gene: 8. CDR1 and CDR2 (germline): SNHLY, FYNNEI. The CDR3 extends over 16 amino acids. Here the CDR3 DNA reads TGTGCCAGACAGGGGCGCCGAAACTCTGGGGCCAACGTCCTGACTTTC. Translating it yields CARQGRRNSGANVLTF. The whole variable domain, filled in from reference TRBV2 and TRBJ2-6, reads EPEVTQTPSHQVTQMGQEVILRCVPISNHLYFYWYRQILGQKVEFLVSFYNNEISEKSEIFDDQFSVERPDGSNFTLKIRSTKLEDSAMYFCARQGRRNSGANVLTFGAGSRLTVL.

The CDR3: CASSIRTSGVHEQFF. DNA for the CDR3: TGTGCCAGCAGTATACGGACTAGCGGGGTGCATGAGCAGTTCTTC. This chain joins TRBV7-2 and TRBJ2-1, with 12 bases lining up with TRBD2. V lost 6 bases and J lost 8; bases outside the gene matches: 8. The CDR3 has 15 amino acids. CDR1 SGHTA and CDR2 FQGNSA come from the germline V gene. Complete variable domain (other parts from reference TRBV7-2 and TRBJ2-1): GAGVSQSPSNKVTEKGKDVELRCDPISGHTALYWYRQSLGQGLEFLIYFQGNSAPDKSGLPSDRFSAERTGGSVSTLTIQRTQQEDSAVYLCASSIRTSGVHEQFFGPGTRLTVL.

Note on this clone: An end of the junction differs from the germline gene, which may be a read error. V and J are TRBV27 and TRBJ2-7, with a possible D match to TRBD2 (5 bases). CDR3 length: 12 residues. The germline CDR1 and CDR2 sequences are MNHEY and SMNVEV (reference sequence). CDR3 protein: CASSPSSYEQYF. CDR3 DNA: TGTGCCAGCAGCCCTAGCTCCTATGAGCAGTACTTC.

V and J are TRBV7-3 and TRBJ1-1; no clear D. The CDR3 length is 13 residues. Trimming took off 2 bases at V and 5 bases at J, with 9 bases between the two ends. Germline assignment: CDR1 SGHTA and CDR2 FQGTGA. CDR3 sequence: CASSLEQYTEAFF. Written as DNA, the CDR3 is TGTGCCAGCAGCTTAGAACAATATACTGAAGCTTTCTTT.

The CDR3: CASSQRVGPNPAFF. DNA for the CDR3: TGTGCCAGCAGCCAGAGGGTGGGTCCAAACCCCGCTTTCTTT. The chain combines TRBV5-6 with TRBJ1-1, with D hard to call. V was pared by 4 bases and J by 11 bases, with 21 bases between. The CDR3 has 14 amino acids. Looked up from germline, CDR1 is SGHDT and CDR2 is YYEEEE.

The rearrangement links TRBV18 to TRBJ2-2, with 7 bases that match TRBD1. The germline V gene has CDR1 KGHSH and CDR2 LQKENI. This CDR3 has 15 amino acids. Trimming at V came to 3 bases and at J to 7 bases, leaving 8 bases not matched to a gene. The CDR3 region has the DNA TGTGCCAGCTCACCTTGGGGACAGATTGACGGGGAGCTGTTTTTT. Its translation is CASSPWGQIDGELFF.

The J gene is TRBJ2-2, the V gene TRBV5-4; D remains unclear. CDR1 and CDR2 from the germline V gene are SGHNT and YYREEE (reference sequence). Trimming shortened V by 3 bases and J by 4 bases, and 16 bases separated the two germline ends. The CDR3 runs 16 residues. The CDR3 bases are TGTGCCAGCAGCTGGCCTCGAGGTGCTATCACCGGGGAGCTGTTTTTT. Translated, it gives CASSWPRGAITGELFF.

The V and J genes are TRBV30 and TRBJ1-2; no clear D gene. V lost 2 bases to trimming and J lost 3 bases, with 4 bases between them. The CDR3 length is 11 residues. Germline V gene data show CDR1 as GTSNPN and CDR2 as SVGIG (reference sequence). The CDR3 loop is CAWSTDYGYTF. The DNA for the CDR3 is TGTGCCTGGAGTACAGACTATGGCTACACCTTC.

V usage is TRBV28 and J usage is TRBJ2-3; TRBD1 is a possible D gene (7 bases). Trimming took off 3 bases at V and 4 bases at J, with 20 bases between the two ends. The CDR3 consists of 17 residues. The germline gives CDR1 MDHEN, CDR2 SYDVKM. In DNA, the CDR3 is TGTGCCAGCAGTTTCGCGCCCTGGCAGGGGGAGGCAGATACGCAGTATTTT. Its translation: CASSFAPWQGEADTQYF.

The CDR3 sequence: CASSYRVSYNEQFF. The CDR3 coding sequence is TGTGCCAGCAGCTACAGGGTCTCCTACAATGAGCAGTTCTTC. The chain has TRBV5-6 and TRBJ2-1, with TRBD1 as a possible D gene (6 bases). CDR1 is SGHDT, CDR2 YYEEEE, per germline. The CDR3 spans 14 residues. V was trimmed by 3 bases and J by 0 bases, leaving 7 bases between them.

This clone showed up just once. This sequence joins TRBV30 and TRBJ2-7, with 9 bases that match TRBD1. The germline V gene encodes CDR1 GTSNPN and CDR2 SVGIG (reference sequence). There are 13 residues in the CDR3. After removal of 1 base from V and 6 bases from J, the junction contained 4 bases not matched to a gene. CDR3 sequence: CAWSGQGGPEQYF. CDR3 coding DNA: TGTGCCTGGAGTGGACAGGGGGGTCCCGAGCAGTACTTC. Full variable domain (remainder filled in from reference TRBV30 and TRBJ2-7): SQTIHQWPATLVQPVGSPLSLECTVEGTSNPNLYWYRQAAGRGLQLLFYSVGIGQISSEVPQNLSASRPQDRQFILSSKKLLLSDSGFYLCAWSGQGGPEQYFGPGTRLTVT.

V usage is TRBV5-5 and J usage is TRBJ2-7; 9 positions agree with TRBD1. The trim removed 5 bases at V and 3 bases at J, leaving 6 bases unmatched. The length of the CDR3 is 14 residues. Looked up from germline, CDR1 is SGHKS and CDR2 is YYEKEE (reference sequence). The CDR3 DNA reads as TGTGCCAGCAGGGCGGGACAGGGATTCTACGAGCAGTACTTC. Translating gives CASRAGQGFYEQYF.